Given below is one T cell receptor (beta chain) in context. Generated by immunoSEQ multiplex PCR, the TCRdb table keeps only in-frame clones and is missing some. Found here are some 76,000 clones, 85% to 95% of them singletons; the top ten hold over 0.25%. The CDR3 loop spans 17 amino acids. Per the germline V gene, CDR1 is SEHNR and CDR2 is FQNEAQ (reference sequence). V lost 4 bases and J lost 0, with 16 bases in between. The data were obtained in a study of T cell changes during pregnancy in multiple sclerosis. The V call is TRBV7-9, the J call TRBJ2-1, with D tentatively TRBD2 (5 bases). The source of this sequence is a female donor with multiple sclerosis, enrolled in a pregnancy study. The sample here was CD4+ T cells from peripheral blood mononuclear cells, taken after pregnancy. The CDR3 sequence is CASSYDFPGSSYNEQFF. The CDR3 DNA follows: TGTGCCAGCAGCTACGATTTTCCGGGAAGCTCCTACAATGAGCAGTTCTTC.